The 31 T cell receptor beta chains below all came from one sample that was sequenced in a study of vaccination and CD4 T cells after COVID-19. The Oncomine TCR Beta short-read assay generated sequence data from the DNA of cultured CD4+ T cells. MiXCR, applied by TCRdb to the PCR reads, yields one record per CDR3 protein. The sample lists about 23,000 distinct CDR3 sequences; 40% to 50% were seen once. Treatment described: approximately nine-day PBMC culture with coronavirus spike peptide pools or control peptides (ViraFEST assay). Their target antigens are unknown. This sample comprised CD4+ T cells from blood, cultured in vitro, obtained before SARS-CoV-2 vaccination. The receptors here all came from a human donor who received a COVID-19 vaccine.

This chain uses TRBV20-1 with TRBJ1-5; unclear D gene. CDR1 and CDR2 from the germline V gene are DFQATT and SNEGSKA (reference sequence). The CDR3 loop spans 16 amino acids. The V end was cut by 0 bases, the J end by 1 base, with 13 bases between. The CDR3 here is CSARDLGMGSNQPQHF. CDR3 DNA sequence: TGCAGTGCTAGAGATCTCGGGATGGGGAGCAATCAGCCCCAGCATTTT.

This clonotype was picked up a small number of times. The V call is TRBV24-1, the J call TRBJ1-2, with D perhaps matching TRBD1 (6 bases). Looked up from germline, CDR1 is KGHDR and CDR2 is SFDVKD. This CDR3 has 14 residues. The V gene lost 4 bases and the J gene lost 4 bases, with 12 bases spanning the gap. The CDR3 loop is CATSDSGTTYGYTF. The CDR3 DNA is TGTGCCACCAGTGACTCCGGGACAACCTATGGCTACACCTTC.

The V call is TRBV6-1, the J call TRBJ1-5; 8 nucleotides line up with TRBD1. Germline CDR1 and CDR2: MNHNS and SASEGT. With 6 bases clipped from V and 6 bases from J, the junction kept 4 bases outside the gene matches. The CDR3 is 13 amino acids. The DNA of the CDR3 is TGTGCCAGCAGCCTCGGACAGGGTCAGCCCCAGCATTTT. It specifies CASSLGQGQPQHF.

J is TRBJ2-7 and V is TRBV20-1; 8 positions agree with TRBD1. The CDR3 loop spans 12 amino acids. V lost 6 bases and J lost 4; bases outside the gene matches: 5. Germline V gene lookup returns CDR1 DFQATT and CDR2 SNEGSKA (reference sequence). CDR3 nucleotides: TGCAGTGCGCAGGACAGGGAGTACGAGCAGTACTTC. It codes for CSAQDREYEQYF.

This chain joins TRBV2 and TRBJ2-2; D may be TRBD1 (8 bases). V was shortened by 10 bases and J by 3 bases, with 21 bases between the two germline ends. The CDR3 runs 16 residues. CDR1 and CDR2 from the germline V gene are SNHLY and FYNNEI. This chain's CDR3 is CATGPQGGADTGELFF. The DNA for the CDR3 is TGTGCCACCGGGCCACAGGGGGGGGCGGACACCGGGGAGCTGTTTTTT.

The chain is built from TRBV21-1 and TRBJ1-5. TRBV21-1 is described as a pseudogene. CDR3 size: 15 residues. The CDR3 nucleotides read TGTGCCAGCAAGCGGGAACTACTTAAAAATCAGCCCCAGCATTTT. Protein product: CASKRELLKNQPQHF.

CDR3: CASSLDGQANYGYTF. The CDR3 DNA sequence: TGCGCCAGCAGCTTGGATGGACAGGCAAACTATGGCTACACCTTC. V and J are TRBV5-1 and TRBJ1-2; 7 bases are a match to TRBD1. V lost 0 bases to trimming and J lost 2 bases; unmatched junction nucleotides: 4. CDR3 length: 15 residues. Germline V gene sequence: CDR1 SGHRS, CDR2 YFSETQ.

This clonotype was detected only a few times. The chain is built from TRBV12-3 or TRBV12-4 and TRBJ1-2; D not resolved. CDR3 length equals 14 residues. The V end was cut by 3 bases, the J end by 4 bases, with 12 bases between. This CDR3 reads CASSFQHRTYGYTF. CDR3 DNA sequence: TGTGCCAGCAGTTTCCAGCACCGCACCTATGGCTACACCTTC.

The rearrangement links TRBV20-1 to TRBJ2-7; D may be TRBD2 (6 bases). CDR3 length: 16 amino acids. V lost 0 bases and J 1 base, leaving 16 bases between the germline ends. Germline CDR1 is DFQATT and CDR2 is SNEGSKA (reference sequence). CDR3 protein: CSARDGQGLPSYEQYF. The CDR3 nucleotides are TGCAGTGCTAGAGATGGTCAGGGACTGCCGTCCTACGAGCAGTACTTC.

This chain joins TRBV15 and TRBJ1-2, with a tentative D call TRBD1 (6 bases). CDR1 and CDR2 (germline): LNHNV, YYDKDF (reference sequence). The CDR3 is 12 amino acids. V was cut by 2 bases and J by 11 bases, with 12 bases left in between. The CDR3 DNA follows: TGTGCCACCAGCAGAAGGGGGGAATGGTACACCTTC. The encoded protein is CATSRRGEWYTF.

In its sample, this clonotype was seen a few times. The J gene is TRBJ1-1, the V gene TRBV5-4; D call uncertain. V gave up 1 base and J gave up 6 bases, with 7 bases separating them. Germline V lookup: CDR1 SGHNT, CDR2 YYREEE (reference sequence). This CDR3 contains 12 residues. As DNA, the CDR3 is TGTGCCAGCAGCTTGAGAGGCGCTGAAGCTTTCTTT. It yields the protein CASSLRGAEAFF.

The chain recombines TRBV6-1 with TRBJ1-6; TRBD1 aligns across 7 bases. The junction had 13 bases not matched to a gene; V was cut back by 5 bases and J by 0 bases. This CDR3 contains 19 residues. Germline CDR1 MNHNS, CDR2 SASEGT. The CDR3 sequence is CASSPWGGGGSSYNSPLHF. CDR3 DNA: TGTGCCAGCAGTCCCTGGGGAGGAGGGGGCAGCTCCTATAATTCACCCCTCCACTTT.

The genes are TRBV20-1 and TRBJ2-3, with 9 positions matching TRBD2. This CDR3 comprises 17 residues. Germline trimming cut 2 bases from V and 1 base from J; bases unmatched to any gene: 10. Per the germline V gene, CDR1 is DFQATT and CDR2 is SNEGSKA (reference sequence). In nucleotides, the CDR3 is TGCAGTGCTAGACCCCTAAGATCTAGCGGGGGCACAGATACGCAGTATTTT. Encoded protein: CSARPLRSSGGTDTQYF.

A few counts support this clonotype. The chain couples TRBV10-3 to TRBJ1-4; TRBD1 aligns across 12 bases. This CDR3 comprises 17 residues. Trimming at V came to 10 bases and at J to 2 bases, leaving 11 bases not matched to a gene. Per the germline V gene, CDR1 is ENHRY and CDR2 is SYGVKD. CDR3 DNA: TGTGCCACCCGGCAGGGACAGGGGGCGCGCACTAATGAAAAACTGTTTTTT. The encoded protein is CATRQGQGARTNEKLFF.

The chain links TRBV2 to TRBJ2-2; 13 positions match TRBD2. The CDR3 spans 19 residues. Looked up from germline, CDR1 is SNHLY and CDR2 is FYNNEI. J lost 3 bases, V lost 5 bases, and 12 bases had no gene match. CDR3 in DNA: TGTGCCAGCAGTCAAGACCTACTAGCGGGGGGGAGGGACACCGGGGAGCTGTTTTTT. Encoded protein: CASSQDLLAGGRDTGELFF.

The chain employs TRBV20-1 and TRBJ2-3; 9 positions match TRBD2. Germline CDR1 DFQATT, CDR2 SNEGSKA (reference sequence). The CDR3 runs 17 residues. Germline trimming cut 5 bases from V and 0 bases from J; bases unmatched to any gene: 12. The CDR3 DNA reads as TGCAGTGCTGACAAGAGGTCCAGCGGGGGGAGCACAGATACGCAGTATTTT. Translated, it gives CSADKRSSGGSTDTQYF.

CDR3 loop: CASSAGIPPDGELFF. The CDR3 DNA is TGTGCCAGCAGCGCTGGTATCCCTCCAGACGGGGAGCTGTTTTTT. J is TRBJ2-2 and V is TRBV2; D not resolved. The CDR3 is 15 amino acids. In germline, CDR1 is SNHLY, CDR2 FYNNEI. Trimming stripped 6 bases from V and 7 bases from J, with 18 bases between.

This clonotype was found a few times. V gene TRBV7-9 combines with J gene TRBJ2-3; 12 nucleotides match TRBD2. The ends lost 5 bases at V and 3 bases at J; junction bases unmatched: 6. This CDR3 has 16 residues. The germline V gene encodes CDR1 SEHNR and CDR2 FQNEAQ (reference sequence). The CDR3 DNA is TGTGCCAGCAGCACGACTAGCGGGGGACCAACAGATACGCAGTATTTT. Protein product: CASSTTSGGPTDTQYF.

The chain uses TRBV20-1 and TRBJ2-7, with 10 bases matching TRBD2. The CDR3 totals 15 residues. From germline, CDR1 is DFQATT and CDR2 SNEGSKA (reference sequence). After removal of 3 bases from V and 7 bases from J, the junction contained 12 bases not matched to a gene. CDR3 in amino acids: CSARPSGGRPREQYF. The DNA of the CDR3 is TGCAGTGCTAGGCCTAGCGGGGGTCGTCCTAGGGAGCAGTACTTC.

This clonotype was counted between two and nine times. This chain links TRBV6-2 or TRBV6-3 with TRBJ2-2; D is unclear. Germline lookup yields CDR1 MNHEY and CDR2 SVGEGT. The CDR3 runs to 11 residues. V was pared by 5 bases and J by 8 bases, with 6 bases between. CDR3 in amino acids: CASSPRGELFF. CDR3 bases: TGTGCCAGCAGTCCACGAGGGGAGCTGTTTTTT.

V is TRBV20-1 and J is TRBJ2-7; maybe TRBD2 (6 bases). Germline V gene lookup returns CDR1 DFQATT and CDR2 SNEGSKA (reference sequence). This CDR3 has 13 residues. Trimming took off 4 bases at V and 4 bases at J, with 14 bases between the two ends. This CDR3 is CSATKVGGYEQYF. In DNA, the CDR3 is TGCAGTGCTACGAAGGTGGGGGGTTACGAGCAGTACTTC.

V is TRBV6-1 and J is TRBJ1-2; D gene unclear. V lost 4 bases, J lost 4 bases, and 4 bases lay in between. Looked up from germline, CDR1 is MNHNS and CDR2 is SASEGT. The CDR3 spans 11 residues. The CDR3 DNA reads TGTGCCAGCAGTGGAAGCTATGGCTACACCTTC. It specifies CASSGSYGYTF.

This clonotype was counted a few times. The CDR3 bases are TGTGCCAGCAGCTTAGTTGGGGGACCCTATGGCTACACCTTC. This encodes CASSLVGGPYGYTF. The chain combines TRBV7-9 with TRBJ1-2; possible D gene TRBD1, 5 bases. The CDR3 is 14 residues long. Germline V CDR1 and CDR2: SEHNR, FQNEAQ (reference sequence). The V end lost 1 base, the J end lost 4 bases, and 10 bases lay between the germline ends.

This clonotype has only a few counts. The V call is TRBV6-5, the J call TRBJ2-7, with a weak D call TRBD1 (5 bases). The germline V and J ends were trimmed by 0 bases and 0 bases, with 12 bases remaining between them. Germline-derived CDR1 and CDR2 are MNHEY and SVGAGI. The CDR3 loop spans 16 amino acids. The chain's CDR3 is CASSYSKGSSSYEQYF. The CDR3 DNA reads as TGTGCCAGCAGTTACTCTAAGGGGTCAAGCTCCTACGAGCAGTACTTC.

This chain joins TRBV11-2 and TRBJ2-2; D could derive from TRBD1 or TRBD2 (6 bases each). Trimming stripped 3 bases from V and 5 bases from J, with 19 bases between. The CDR3 extends over 17 amino acids. The V gene's germline CDR1 is SGHAT and CDR2 FQNNGV. CDR3 protein: CASSFIVRGPGTGELFF. The CDR3 nucleotides read TGTGCCAGCAGCTTTATCGTACGGGGGCCCGGAACCGGGGAGCTGTTTTTT.

This clonotype was observed a few times. The chain employs TRBV20-1 and TRBJ2-1, with 14 bases that match TRBD2. This CDR3 contains 17 residues. Per the germline V gene, CDR1 is DFQATT and CDR2 is SNEGSKA (reference sequence). V gave up 1 base and J gave up 3 bases; unmatched junction bases: 5. The CDR3 reads CSARGLAGGPGYNEQFF. The DNA of the CDR3 is TGCAGTGCTAGAGGACTAGCGGGGGGGCCGGGCTACAATGAGCAGTTCTTC.

This clonotype was detected a few times. The gene calls are TRBV10-2 and TRBJ2-5; D might be TRBD1 (5 bases). Deletions cut 6 bases from V and 1 base from J, with 18 bases between. The CDR3 covers 16 residues. CDR1 WSHSY and CDR2 SAAADI come from the germline V gene. The CDR3 region has the DNA TGCGCCAGCAGCGGAACTACCTGGGGCCTCCAAGAGACCCAGTACTTC. It codes for CASSGTTWGLQETQYF.

The rearrangement joins TRBV7-2 to TRBJ2-7; possibly TRBD1 or TRBD2 for D (7 bases each). Trimming pared 2 bases from V and 3 bases from J, leaving 14 bases between. CDR1 SGHTA and CDR2 FQGNSA come from the germline V gene. The CDR3 extends over 15 amino acids. CDR3 loop: CASSLRQGGIYEQYF. The CDR3 DNA is TGTGCCAGCAGCTTAAGGCAGGGGGGGATCTACGAGCAGTACTTC. Filled out from reference TRBV7-2 and TRBJ2-7, the complete variable domain reads GAGVSQSPSNKVTEKGKDVELRCDPISGHTALYWYRQSLGQGLEFLIYFQGNSAPDKSGLPSDRFSAERTGGSVSTLTIQRTQQEDSAVYLCASSLRQGGIYEQYFGPGTRLTVT.

Only a few counts were recorded for this clonotype. The gene calls are TRBV27 and TRBJ1-2; 8 bases align to TRBD1. CDR3 length equals 14 residues. Per the germline V gene, CDR1 is MNHEY and CDR2 is SMNVEV (reference sequence). The junction had 10 bases not matched to a gene; V was cut back by 5 bases and J by 8 bases. This CDR3 is CASSITRQGAGYTF. The CDR3 nucleotides read TGTGCCAGCAGTATAACTCGTCAGGGGGCCGGCTACACCTTC.

The V call is TRBV27, the J call TRBJ2-3; possibly TRBD1 for D (6 bases). The CDR3 totals 16 residues. Germline V CDR1 and CDR2: MNHEY, SMNVEV (reference sequence). V dropped 6 bases and J dropped 4 bases, with 20 bases sitting between them. The CDR3 coding sequence is TGTGCCAGCAGCCGACGGAACCGGGACACATCAGATACGCAGTATTTT. Translated, it gives CASSRRNRDTSDTQYF.

The V and J genes are TRBV7-6 and TRBJ1-1; the D gene is possibly TRBD1 (5 bases). The V end lost 5 bases, the J end lost 6 bases, and 22 bases lay between the germline ends. Germline V gene sequence: CDR1 SGHVS, CDR2 FNYEAQ. The CDR3 extends over 16 amino acids. CDR3 sequence reads: CASSDVWQGKFSEAFF. The DNA of the CDR3 is TGTGCCAGCAGCGACGTATGGCAGGGCAAGTTTTCTGAAGCTTTCTTT.